The present entry profiles one TCR beta chain with its context. Its specificity is unknown. Pools of viral peptides were used by the ViraFEST assay to expand antigen-specific CD4+ T cells ahead of sequencing. With 9 to 11 days of culture completed, CD4+ T cells were isolated. The healthy vaccine recipients, who had no prior SARS-CoV-2 infection, showed negative nucleocapsid antibodies. Data came from immunoSEQ multiplex PCR; TCRdb stores just in-frame clones and leaves some out. The sample contains tens of thousands of clones, roughly 72% of which appear only once. This record belongs to a study of vaccination effects on CD4 cells after COVID-19. This CDR3 contains 13 residues. Germline lookup yields CDR1 SGHRS and CDR2 YFSETQ. Trimming removed 3 bases from V and 14 bases from J, with 18 bases in between. Findings and caveats of the study: Recruitment yielded few convalescent patients, and the study had no early post-infection timepoints.

The sequencing here drew on CD4+ T cells from PBMCs cultured with HCoV-OC43 spike peptides, taken before COVID-19 vaccination. Subset in this sample: HCoV-OC43 spike overlapping peptide pool stimulation. The genes are TRBV5-1 and TRBJ2-4; weak D call: TRBD2 (6 bases). The TCR was taken from a human donor who received a COVID-19 vaccine. CDR3 in DNA: TGCGCCAGCAGCTCGGAGGGATCGGTCTCAGAGTACTTC. As protein: CASSSEGSVSEYF.